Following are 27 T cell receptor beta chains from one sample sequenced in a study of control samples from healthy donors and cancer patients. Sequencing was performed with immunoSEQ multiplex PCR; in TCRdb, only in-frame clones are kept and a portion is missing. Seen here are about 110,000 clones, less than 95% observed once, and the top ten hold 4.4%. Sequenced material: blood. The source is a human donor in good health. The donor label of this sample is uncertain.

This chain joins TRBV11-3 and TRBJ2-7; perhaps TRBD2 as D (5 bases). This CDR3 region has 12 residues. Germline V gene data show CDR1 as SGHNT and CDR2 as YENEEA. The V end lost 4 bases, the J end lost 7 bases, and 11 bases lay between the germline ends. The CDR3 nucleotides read TGTGCCAGCAGCTCAGTCGGAGGTGAGCAGTACTTC. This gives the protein CASSSVGGEQYF.

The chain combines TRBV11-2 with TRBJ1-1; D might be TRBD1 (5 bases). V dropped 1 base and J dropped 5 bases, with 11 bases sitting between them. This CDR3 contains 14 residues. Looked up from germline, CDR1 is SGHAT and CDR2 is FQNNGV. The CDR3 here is CASSLVPGRTEAFF. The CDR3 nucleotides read TGTGCCAGCAGCTTAGTTCCGGGACGGACTGAAGCTTTCTTT.

The CDR3 coding sequence is TGCGCCAGCAGCTTCAGAGCCACAGATACGCAGTATTTT. It is translated as CASSFRATDTQYF. The chain carries TRBV5-1 and TRBJ2-3, with D hard to call. Germline lookup yields CDR1 SGHRS and CDR2 YFSETQ. The CDR3 totals 13 residues. V lost 2 bases to trimming and J lost 2 bases, with 6 bases between them.

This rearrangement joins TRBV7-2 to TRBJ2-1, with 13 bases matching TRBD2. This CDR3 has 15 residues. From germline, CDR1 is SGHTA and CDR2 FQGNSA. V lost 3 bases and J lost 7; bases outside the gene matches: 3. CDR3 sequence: CASSLQLAGGNEQFF. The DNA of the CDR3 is TGTGCCAGCAGCTTGCAACTAGCGGGGGGGAATGAGCAGTTCTTC.

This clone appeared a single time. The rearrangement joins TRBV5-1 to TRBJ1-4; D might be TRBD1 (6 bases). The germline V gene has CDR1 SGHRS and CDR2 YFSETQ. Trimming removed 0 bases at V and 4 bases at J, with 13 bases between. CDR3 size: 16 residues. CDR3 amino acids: CASSLAAGGLNEKLFF. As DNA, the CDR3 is TGCGCCAGCAGCTTGGCCGCGGGGGGCCTTAATGAAAAACTGTTTTTT.

The CDR3 spells CASSPDIGVGDTQYF. The DNA for the CDR3 is TGTGCCAGCTCACCAGATATCGGGGTAGGAGATACGCAGTATTTT. The chain recombines TRBV18 with TRBJ2-3; possibly TRBD2 for D (5 bases). The CDR3 extends over 15 amino acids. V was shortened by 2 bases and J by 5 bases, with 14 bases between the two germline ends. The V gene's germline CDR1 is KGHSH and CDR2 LQKENI.

The CDR3 sequence: CASSSDSELAGVWADTQYF. CDR3 coding DNA: TGTGCCAGCAGCTCTGACTCCGAACTAGCGGGGGTCTGGGCAGATACGCAGTATTTT. This chain uses TRBV5-6 with TRBJ2-3; TRBD2 agrees at 11 bases. J lost 4 bases, V lost 3 bases, and 16 bases had no gene match. This CDR3 contains 19 residues. Germline V gene data show CDR1 as SGHDT and CDR2 as YYEEEE.

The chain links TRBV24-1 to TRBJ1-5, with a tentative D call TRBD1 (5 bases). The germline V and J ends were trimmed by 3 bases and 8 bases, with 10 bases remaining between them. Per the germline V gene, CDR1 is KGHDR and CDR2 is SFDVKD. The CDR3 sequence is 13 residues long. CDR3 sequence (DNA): TGTGCCACCAGTGATAACGTAGGGGAGCCCCAGCATTTT. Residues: CATSDNVGEPQHF.

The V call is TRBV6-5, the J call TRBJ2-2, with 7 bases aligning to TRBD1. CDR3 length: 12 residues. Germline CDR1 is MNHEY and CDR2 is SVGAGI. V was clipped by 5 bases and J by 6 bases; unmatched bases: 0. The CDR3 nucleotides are TGTGCCAGCAGTACAGGGGCCGGGGAGCTGTTTTTT. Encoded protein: CASSTGAGELFF.

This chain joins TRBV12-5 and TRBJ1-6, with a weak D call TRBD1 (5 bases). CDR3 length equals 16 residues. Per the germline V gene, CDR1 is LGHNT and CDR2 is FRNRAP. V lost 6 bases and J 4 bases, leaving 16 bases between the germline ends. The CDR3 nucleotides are TGTGCTAGTGGCTCAACCGGGACTCGGTATAATTCACCCCTCCACTTT. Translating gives CASGSTGTRYNSPLHF.

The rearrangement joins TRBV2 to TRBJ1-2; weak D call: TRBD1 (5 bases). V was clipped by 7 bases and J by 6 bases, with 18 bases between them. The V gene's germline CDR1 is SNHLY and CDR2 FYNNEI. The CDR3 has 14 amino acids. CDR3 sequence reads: CASTSPDSLDGYTF. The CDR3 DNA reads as TGTGCCAGCACCTCACCTGACAGCCTAGATGGCTACACCTTC.

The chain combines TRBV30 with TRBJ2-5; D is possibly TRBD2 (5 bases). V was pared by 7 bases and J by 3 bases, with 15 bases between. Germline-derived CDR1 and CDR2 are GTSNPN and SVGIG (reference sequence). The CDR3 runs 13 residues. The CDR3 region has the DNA TGTGCCTTCCAGGCTAGCTTCAAAGAGACCCAGTACTTC. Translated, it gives CAFQASFKETQYF. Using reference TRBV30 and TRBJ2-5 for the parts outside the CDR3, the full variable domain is SQTIHQWPATLVQPVGSPLSLECTVEGTSNPNLYWYRQAAGRGLQLLFYSVGIGQISSEVPQNLSASRPQDRQFILSSKKLLLSDSGFYLCAFQASFKETQYFGPGTRLLVL.

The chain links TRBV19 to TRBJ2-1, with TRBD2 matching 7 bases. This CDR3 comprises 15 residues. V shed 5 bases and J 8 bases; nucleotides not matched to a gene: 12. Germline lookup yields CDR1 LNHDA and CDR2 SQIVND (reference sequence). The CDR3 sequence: CASSRAGRGVYEQFF. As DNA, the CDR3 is TGTGCCAGTAGTCGAGCGGGGCGAGGGGTATATGAGCAGTTCTTC.

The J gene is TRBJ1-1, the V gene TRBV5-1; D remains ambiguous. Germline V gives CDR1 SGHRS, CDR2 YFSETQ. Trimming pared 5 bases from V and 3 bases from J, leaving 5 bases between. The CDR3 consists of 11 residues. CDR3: CASRGYTEAFF. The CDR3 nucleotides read TGCGCCAGCAGGGGGTACACTGAAGCTTTCTTT.

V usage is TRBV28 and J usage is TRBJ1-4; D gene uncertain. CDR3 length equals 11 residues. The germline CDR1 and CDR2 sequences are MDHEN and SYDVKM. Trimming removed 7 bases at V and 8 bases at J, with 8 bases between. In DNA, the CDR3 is TGTGCCAGCACAGTAGGAGAAAAACTGTTTTTT. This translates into CASTVGEKLFF. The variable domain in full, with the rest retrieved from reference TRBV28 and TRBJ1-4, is DVKVTQSSRYLVKRTGEKVFLECVQDMDHENMFWYRQDPGLGLRLIYFSYDVKMKEKGDIPEGYSVSREKKERFSLILESASTNQTSMYLCASTVGEKLFFGSGTQLSVL.

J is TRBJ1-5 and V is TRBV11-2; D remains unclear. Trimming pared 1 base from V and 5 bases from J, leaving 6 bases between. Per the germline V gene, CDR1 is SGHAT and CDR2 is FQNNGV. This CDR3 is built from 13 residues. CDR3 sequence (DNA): TGTGCCAGCAGCTTAGTGGGAGATCAGCCCCAGCATTTT. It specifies CASSLVGDQPQHF. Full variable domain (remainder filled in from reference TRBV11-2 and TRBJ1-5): EAGVAQSPRYKIIEKRQSVAFWCNPISGHATLYWYQQILGQGPKLLIQFQNNGVVDDSQLPKDRFSAERLKGVDSTLKIQPAKLEDSAVYLCASSLVGDQPQHFGDGTRLSIL.

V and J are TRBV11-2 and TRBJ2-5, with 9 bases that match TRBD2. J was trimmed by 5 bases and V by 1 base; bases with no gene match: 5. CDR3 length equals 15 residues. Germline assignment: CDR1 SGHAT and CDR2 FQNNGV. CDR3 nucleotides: TGTGCCAGCAGCTTAGTAGCGGGGGATACTGAGACCCAGTACTTC. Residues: CASSLVAGDTETQYF.

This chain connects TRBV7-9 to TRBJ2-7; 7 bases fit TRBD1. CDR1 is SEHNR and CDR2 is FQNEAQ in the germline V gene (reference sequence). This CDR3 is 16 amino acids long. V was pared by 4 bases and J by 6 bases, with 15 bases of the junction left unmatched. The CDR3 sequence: CASSSGQIGKSGEQYF. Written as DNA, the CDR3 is TGTGCCAGCAGCTCGGGACAGATAGGCAAGTCGGGCGAGCAGTACTTC.

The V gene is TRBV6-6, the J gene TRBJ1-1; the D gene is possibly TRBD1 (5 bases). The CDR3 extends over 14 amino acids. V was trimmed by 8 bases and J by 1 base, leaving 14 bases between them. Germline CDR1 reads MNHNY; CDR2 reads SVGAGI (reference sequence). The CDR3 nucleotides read TGTGCCAGCTCCTATGGGACGGCGAACACTGAAGCTTTCTTT. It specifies CASSYGTANTEAFF.

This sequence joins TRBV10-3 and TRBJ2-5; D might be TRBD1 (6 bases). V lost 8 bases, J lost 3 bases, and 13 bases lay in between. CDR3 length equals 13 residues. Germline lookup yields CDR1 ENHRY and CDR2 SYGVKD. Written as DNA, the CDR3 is TGTGCCATCGCGCGGACAGAGAAAGAGACCCAGTACTTC. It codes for CAIARTEKETQYF.

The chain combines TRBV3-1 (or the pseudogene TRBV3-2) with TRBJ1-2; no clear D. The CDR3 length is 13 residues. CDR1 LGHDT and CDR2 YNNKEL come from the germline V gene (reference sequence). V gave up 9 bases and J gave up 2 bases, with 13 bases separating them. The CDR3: CASGLGGNYGYTF. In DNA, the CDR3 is TGTGCCAGTGGTTTAGGAGGGAACTATGGCTACACCTTC.

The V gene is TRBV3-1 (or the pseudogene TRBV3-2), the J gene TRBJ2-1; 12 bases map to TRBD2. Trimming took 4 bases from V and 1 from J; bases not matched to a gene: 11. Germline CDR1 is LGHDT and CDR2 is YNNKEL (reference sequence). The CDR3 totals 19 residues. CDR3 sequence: CASSPGPRTSGASYNEQFF. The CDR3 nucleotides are TGTGCCAGCAGCCCCGGCCCCCGGACTAGCGGGGCGTCCTACAATGAGCAGTTCTTC.

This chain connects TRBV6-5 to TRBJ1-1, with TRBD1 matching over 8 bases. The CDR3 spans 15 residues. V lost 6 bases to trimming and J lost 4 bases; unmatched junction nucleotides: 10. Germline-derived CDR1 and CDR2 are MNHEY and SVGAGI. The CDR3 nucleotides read TGTGCCAGCAGAGACAGGGGACGCTCCAGCACTGAAGCTTTCTTT. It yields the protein CASRDRGRSSTEAFF.

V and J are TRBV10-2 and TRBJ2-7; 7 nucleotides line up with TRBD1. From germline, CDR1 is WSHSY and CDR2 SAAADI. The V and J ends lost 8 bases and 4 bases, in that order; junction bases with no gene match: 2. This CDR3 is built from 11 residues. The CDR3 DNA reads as TGCGCCAGCCGGGACAGATACGAGCAGTACTTC. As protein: CASRDRYEQYF.

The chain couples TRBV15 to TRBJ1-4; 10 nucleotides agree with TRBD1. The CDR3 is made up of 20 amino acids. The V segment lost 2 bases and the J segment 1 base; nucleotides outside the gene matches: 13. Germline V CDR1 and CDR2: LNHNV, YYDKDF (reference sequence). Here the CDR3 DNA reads TGTGCCACCAGCAGATCTCCCGGGACAGGGGTAGGGAGAACTAATGAAAAACTGTTTTTT. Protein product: CATSRSPGTGVGRTNEKLFF.

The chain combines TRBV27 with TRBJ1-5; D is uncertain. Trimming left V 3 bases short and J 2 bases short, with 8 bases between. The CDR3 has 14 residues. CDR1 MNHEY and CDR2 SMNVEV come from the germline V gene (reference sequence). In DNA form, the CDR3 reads TGTGCCAGCAGTTTTTGGGCGGGCAATCAGCCCCAGCATTTT. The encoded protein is CASSFWAGNQPQHF.

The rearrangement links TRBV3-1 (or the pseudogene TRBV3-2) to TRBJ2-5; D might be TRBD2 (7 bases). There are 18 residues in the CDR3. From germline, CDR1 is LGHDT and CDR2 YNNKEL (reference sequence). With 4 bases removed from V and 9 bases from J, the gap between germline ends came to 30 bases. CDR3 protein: CASSRGGTAGNVVGAQYF. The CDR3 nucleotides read TGTGCCAGCAGCCGAGGGGGAACAGCGGGGAATGTTGTAGGGGCCCAGTACTTC.